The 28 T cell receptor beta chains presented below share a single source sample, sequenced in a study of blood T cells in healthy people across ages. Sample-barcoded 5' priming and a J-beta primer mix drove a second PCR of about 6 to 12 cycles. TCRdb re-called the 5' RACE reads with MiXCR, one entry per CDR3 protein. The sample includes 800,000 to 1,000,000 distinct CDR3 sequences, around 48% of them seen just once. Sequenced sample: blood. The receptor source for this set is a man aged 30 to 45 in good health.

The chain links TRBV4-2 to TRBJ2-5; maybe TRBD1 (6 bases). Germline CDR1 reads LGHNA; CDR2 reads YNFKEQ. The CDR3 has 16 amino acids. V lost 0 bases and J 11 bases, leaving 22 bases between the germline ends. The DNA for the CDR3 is TGTGCCAGCAGCCAAGATGGTAGCAGGGGTGGAAAGGAGCAGTACTTC. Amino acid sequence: CASSQDGSRGGKEQYF.

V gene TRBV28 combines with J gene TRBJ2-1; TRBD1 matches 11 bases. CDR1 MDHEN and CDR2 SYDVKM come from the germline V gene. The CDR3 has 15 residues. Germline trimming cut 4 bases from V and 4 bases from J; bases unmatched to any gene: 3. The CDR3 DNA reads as TGTGCCAGCAGTTGGGGACAGGGGGGGTACAATGAGCAGTTCTTC. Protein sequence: CASSWGQGGYNEQFF.

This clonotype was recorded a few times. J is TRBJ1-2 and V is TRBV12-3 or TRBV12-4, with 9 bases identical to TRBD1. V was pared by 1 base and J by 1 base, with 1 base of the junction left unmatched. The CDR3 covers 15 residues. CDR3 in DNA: TGTGCCAGCAGTTTAGGACAGGGGGATAACTATGGCTACACCTTC. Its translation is CASSLGQGDNYGYTF.

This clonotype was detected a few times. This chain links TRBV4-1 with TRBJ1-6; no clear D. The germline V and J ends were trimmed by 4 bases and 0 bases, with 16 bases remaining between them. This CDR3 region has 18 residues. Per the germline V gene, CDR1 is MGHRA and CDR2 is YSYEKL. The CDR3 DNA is TGCGCCAGCAGCCCAGAAGGAGAGGGATTCTCCTATAATTCACCCCTCCACTTT. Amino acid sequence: CASSPEGEGFSYNSPLHF.

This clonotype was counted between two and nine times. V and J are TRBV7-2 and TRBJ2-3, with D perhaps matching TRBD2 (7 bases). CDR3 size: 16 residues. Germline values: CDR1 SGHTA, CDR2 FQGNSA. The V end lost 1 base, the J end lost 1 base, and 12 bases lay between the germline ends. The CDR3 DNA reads TGTGCCAGCAGCTTAGAGGGCGGGGGCCGCACAGATACGCAGTATTTT. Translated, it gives CASSLEGGGRTDTQYF.

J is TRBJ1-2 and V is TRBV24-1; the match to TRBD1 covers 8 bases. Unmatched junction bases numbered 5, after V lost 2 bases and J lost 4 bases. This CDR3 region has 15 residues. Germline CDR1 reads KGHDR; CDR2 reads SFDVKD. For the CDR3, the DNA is TGTGCCACCAGTGATTACAGGGGGTTTGTCTATGGCTACACCTTC. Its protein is CATSDYRGFVYGYTF.

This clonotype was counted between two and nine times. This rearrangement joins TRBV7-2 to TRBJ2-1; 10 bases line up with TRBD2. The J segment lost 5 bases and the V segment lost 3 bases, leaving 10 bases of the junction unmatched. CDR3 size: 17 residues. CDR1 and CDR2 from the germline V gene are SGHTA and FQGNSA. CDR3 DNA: TGTGCCAGCAGCTTTTCTCTTCTAGCGGGGGTAGACAATGAGCAGTTCTTC. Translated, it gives CASSFSLLAGVDNEQFF.

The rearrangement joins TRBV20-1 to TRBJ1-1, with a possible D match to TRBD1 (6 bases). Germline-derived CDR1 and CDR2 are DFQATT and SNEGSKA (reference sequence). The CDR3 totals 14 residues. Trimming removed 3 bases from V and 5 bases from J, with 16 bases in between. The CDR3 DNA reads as TGCAGTGCTAGGGGATGGGGGGCCGGGACTGAAGCTTTCTTT. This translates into CSARGWGAGTEAFF.

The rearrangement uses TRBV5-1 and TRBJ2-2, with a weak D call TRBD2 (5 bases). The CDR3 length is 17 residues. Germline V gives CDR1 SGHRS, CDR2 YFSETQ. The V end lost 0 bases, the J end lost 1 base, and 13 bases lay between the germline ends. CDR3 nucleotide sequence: TGCGCCAGCAGCTTGGCCGCCAGCGGCGAGAACACCGGGGAGCTGTTTTTT. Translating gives CASSLAASGENTGELFF.

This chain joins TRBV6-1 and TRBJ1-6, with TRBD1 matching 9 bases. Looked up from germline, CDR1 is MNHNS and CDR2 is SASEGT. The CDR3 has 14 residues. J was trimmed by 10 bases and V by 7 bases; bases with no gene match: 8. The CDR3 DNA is TGTGCCAGCACCAGAGACAGGGGGAACTCACCCCTCCACTTT. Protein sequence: CASTRDRGNSPLHF.

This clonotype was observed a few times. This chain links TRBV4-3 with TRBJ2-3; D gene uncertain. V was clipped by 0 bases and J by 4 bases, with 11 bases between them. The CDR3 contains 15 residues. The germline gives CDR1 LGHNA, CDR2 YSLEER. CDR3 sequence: CASSQDLLGADTQYF. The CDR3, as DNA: TGCGCCAGCAGCCAAGATCTTCTTGGCGCAGATACGCAGTATTTT.

CDR3 loop: CASSPDRGFGGYTF. CDR3 in DNA: TGTGCCAGCAGCCCGGACAGGGGGTTCGGTGGCTACACCTTC. The chain has TRBV28 and TRBJ1-2, with 10 bases aligning to TRBD1. V lost 6 bases and J lost 7; bases outside the gene matches: 8. Germline V gene sequence: CDR1 MDHEN, CDR2 SYDVKM. CDR3 size: 14 residues.

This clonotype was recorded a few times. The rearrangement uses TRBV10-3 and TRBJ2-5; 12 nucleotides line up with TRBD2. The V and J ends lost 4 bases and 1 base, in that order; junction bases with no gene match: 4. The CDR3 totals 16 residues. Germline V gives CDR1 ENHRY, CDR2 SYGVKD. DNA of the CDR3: TGTGCCATCAGTGGTAAACTAGCGGGGGGCCAAGAGACCCAGTACTTC. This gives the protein CAISGKLAGGQETQYF.

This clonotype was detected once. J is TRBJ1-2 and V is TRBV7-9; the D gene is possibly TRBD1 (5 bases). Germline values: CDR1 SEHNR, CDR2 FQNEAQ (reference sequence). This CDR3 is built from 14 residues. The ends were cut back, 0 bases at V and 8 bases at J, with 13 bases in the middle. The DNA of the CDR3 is TGTGCCAGCAGCTTAGCGTCTGGAGGGGAGGGCTACACCTTC. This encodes CASSLASGGEGYTF.

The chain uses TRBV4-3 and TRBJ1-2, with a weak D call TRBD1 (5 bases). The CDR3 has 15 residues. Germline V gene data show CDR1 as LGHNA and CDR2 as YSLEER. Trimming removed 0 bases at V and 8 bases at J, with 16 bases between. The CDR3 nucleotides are TGCGCCAGCAGCCAAGAAGTTAAGGGGCTGGGGGGCTACACCTTC. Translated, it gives CASSQEVKGLGGYTF.

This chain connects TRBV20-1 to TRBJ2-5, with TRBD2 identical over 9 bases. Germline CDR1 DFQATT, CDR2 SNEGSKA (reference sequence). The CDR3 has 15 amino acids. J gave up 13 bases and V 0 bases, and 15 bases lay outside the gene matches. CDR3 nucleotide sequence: TGCAGTGCTAGAGATCCGTCTAGCGGGGATCTCTACCCGTACTTC. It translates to CSARDPSSGDLYPYF.

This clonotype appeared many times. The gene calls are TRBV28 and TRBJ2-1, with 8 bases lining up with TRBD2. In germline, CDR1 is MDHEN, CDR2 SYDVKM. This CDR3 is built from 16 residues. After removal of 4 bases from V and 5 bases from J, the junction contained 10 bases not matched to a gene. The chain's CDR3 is CASSSGGGTINNEQFF. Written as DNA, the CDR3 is TGTGCCAGCAGTTCGGGGGGGGGGACTATAAACAATGAGCAGTTCTTC.

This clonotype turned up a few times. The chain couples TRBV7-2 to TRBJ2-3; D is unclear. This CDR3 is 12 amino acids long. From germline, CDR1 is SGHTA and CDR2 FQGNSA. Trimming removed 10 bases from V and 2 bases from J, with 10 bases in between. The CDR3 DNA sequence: TGTGCCAACCTTGACCACACAGATACGCAGTATTTT. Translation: CANLDHTDTQYF. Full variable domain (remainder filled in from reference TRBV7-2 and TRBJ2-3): GAGVSQSPSNKVTEKGKDVELRCDPISGHTALYWYRQSLGQGLEFLIYFQGNSAPDKSGLPSDRFSAERTGGSVSTLTIQRTQQEDSAVYLCANLDHTDTQYFGPGTRLTVL.

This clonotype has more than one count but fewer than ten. This chain's CDR3 is CAISESPVETQYF. The CDR3 DNA is TGTGCCATCAGTGAGTCGCCTGTGGAGACCCAGTACTTC. This chain links TRBV10-3 with TRBJ2-5, with unresolved D. V was trimmed by 0 bases and J by 5 bases, leaving 7 bases between them. CDR1 is ENHRY, CDR2 SYGVKD, per germline. The CDR3 is 13 residues long.

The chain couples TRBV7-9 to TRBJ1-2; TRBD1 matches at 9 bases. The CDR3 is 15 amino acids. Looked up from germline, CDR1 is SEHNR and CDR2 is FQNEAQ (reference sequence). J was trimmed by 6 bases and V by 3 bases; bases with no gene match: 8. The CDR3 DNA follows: TGTGCCAGCAGCTTTTTGGGACAGGGAAATAATGGCTACACCTTC. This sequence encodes CASSFLGQGNNGYTF.

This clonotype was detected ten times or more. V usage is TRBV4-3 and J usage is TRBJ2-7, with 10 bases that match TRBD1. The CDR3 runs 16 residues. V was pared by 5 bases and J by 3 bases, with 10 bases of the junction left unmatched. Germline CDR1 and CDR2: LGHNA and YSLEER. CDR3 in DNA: TGCGCCAGCAGCTTTTCCGGGACAGGGGAAAGCTACGAGCAGTACTTC. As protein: CASSFSGTGESYEQYF.

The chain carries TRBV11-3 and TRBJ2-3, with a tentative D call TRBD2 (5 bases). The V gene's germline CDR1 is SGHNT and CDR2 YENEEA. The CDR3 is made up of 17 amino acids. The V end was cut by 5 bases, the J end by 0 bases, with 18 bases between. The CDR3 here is CASSAGKDLTSTDTQYF. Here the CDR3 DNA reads TGTGCCAGCAGCGCTGGAAAGGACTTGACGAGCACAGATACGCAGTATTTT.

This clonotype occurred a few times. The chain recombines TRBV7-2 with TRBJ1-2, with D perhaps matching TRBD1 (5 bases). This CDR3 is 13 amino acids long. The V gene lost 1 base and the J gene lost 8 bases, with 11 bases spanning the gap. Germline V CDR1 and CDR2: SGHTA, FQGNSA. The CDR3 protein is CASSLDQGRGYTF. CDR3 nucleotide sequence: TGTGCCAGCAGCTTAGACCAGGGTCGAGGCTACACCTTC.

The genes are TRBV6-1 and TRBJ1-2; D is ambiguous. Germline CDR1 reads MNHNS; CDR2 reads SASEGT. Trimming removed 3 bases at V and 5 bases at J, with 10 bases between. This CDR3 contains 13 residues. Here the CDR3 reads CASSDGRNYGYTF. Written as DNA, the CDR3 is TGTGCCAGCAGTGACGGACGGAATTATGGCTACACCTTC.

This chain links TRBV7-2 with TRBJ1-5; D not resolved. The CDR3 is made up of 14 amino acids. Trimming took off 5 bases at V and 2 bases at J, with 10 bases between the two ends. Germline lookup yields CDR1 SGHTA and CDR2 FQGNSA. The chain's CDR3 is CASSVDAGNQPQHF. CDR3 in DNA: TGTGCCAGCAGCGTAGATGCGGGCAATCAGCCCCAGCATTTT.

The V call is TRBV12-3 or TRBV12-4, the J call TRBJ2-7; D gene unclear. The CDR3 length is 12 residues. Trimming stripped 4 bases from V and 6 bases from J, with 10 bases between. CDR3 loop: CASSSEYGEQYF. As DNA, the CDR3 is TGTGCCAGCAGTTCCGAATACGGCGAGCAGTACTTC.

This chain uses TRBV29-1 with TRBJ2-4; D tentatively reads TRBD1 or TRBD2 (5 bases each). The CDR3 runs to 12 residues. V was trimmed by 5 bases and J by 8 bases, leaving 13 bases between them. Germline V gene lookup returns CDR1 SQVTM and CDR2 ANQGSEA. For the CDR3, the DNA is TGCAGCGTTTCCAGGGCCGGGGACATTCAGTACTTC. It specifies CSVSRAGDIQYF.

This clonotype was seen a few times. DNA of the CDR3: TGCAGCTTCCTAAGCCCCTCTAGCGGGGAACGCGAGCAGTACTTC. Translating it yields CSFLSPSSGEREQYF. The chain combines TRBV20-1 with TRBJ2-7, with TRBD2 identical over 9 bases. Germline CDR1 DFQATT, CDR2 SNEGSKA (reference sequence). CDR3 length: 15 residues.